The 21 T cell receptor beta chains reported below all come from one sample, sequenced in a study of breast tumors, draining lymph nodes, adjacent tissues. A single record per CDR3 protein comes from TCRdb applying MiXCR to the multiplex PCR reads. Altogether over 200,000 distinct CDR3 sequences are present, roughly 32% being singletons, with the ten largest covering over 1.1%. The lymph nodes were axillary draining lymph nodes from breast cancer patients. Sequenced: axillary lymph node tissue. The receptor source for this set is a female donor with breast cancer. Some clones in this sample may be carry-over from other donors' samples.

With respect to this clonotype: A much larger clone is a single base away; this may be a read error. The gene calls are TRBV20-1 and TRBJ1-5; 7 bases are shared with TRBD1. CDR1 DFQATT and CDR2 SNEGSKA come from the germline V gene (reference sequence). The CDR3 runs to 15 residues. This CDR3 is CSAGGQFYSTQPQHF. The CDR3 DNA follows: TGCAGTGCCGGGGGACAGTTCTATAGCACTCAGCCCCAGCATTTT.

Many counts were recorded for this clonotype. The rearrangement links TRBV4-3 to TRBJ1-4; D ambiguous. V was trimmed by 1 base and J by 5 bases, leaving 11 bases between them. The V gene's germline CDR1 is LGHNA and CDR2 YSLEER. The length of the CDR3 is 15 residues. In DNA, the CDR3 is TGCGCCAGCAGCCAAGGCGTCGGAACCAATGAAAAACTGTTTTTT. Its translation: CASSQGVGTNEKLFF.

This clonotype was seen at least ten times. The CDR3 sequence: CASSLVRGPKGGYQPQHF. CDR3 nucleotide sequence: TGTGCCAGCAGCCTCGTCAGAGGCCCCAAGGGCGGTTATCAGCCCCAGCATTTT. The chain couples TRBV14 to TRBJ1-5; D gene unclear. Per germline, CDR1 SGHDN and CDR2 FVKESK. The CDR3 loop spans 18 amino acids. Trimming took 4 bases from V and 5 from J, leaving 24 bases between them. Combining the CDR3 with reference TRBV14 and TRBJ1-5 gives the whole variable domain EAGVTQFPSHSVIEKGQTVTLRCDPISGHDNLYWYRRVMGKEIKFLLHFVKESKQDESGMPNNRFLAERTGGTYSTLKVQPAELEDSGVYFCASSLVRGPKGGYQPQHFGDGTRLSIL.

Comment on this clonotype: One end of the junction is discordant with germline, which a read error may explain. V gene TRBV18 combines with J gene TRBJ2-1; 10 nucleotides match TRBD2. Germline V CDR1 and CDR2: KGHSH, LQKENI. This CDR3 is built from 16 residues. The CDR3 here is CASSPPRTSGYNEQSF. DNA of the CDR3: TGTGCCAGCTCACCACCGCGGACTAGCGGATACAATGAGCAGTCCTTC.

This clonotype occurred many times. The chain carries TRBV11-2 and TRBJ1-5; the D is unclear. CDR3 length equals 13 residues. Germline CDR1 and CDR2: SGHAT and FQNNGV. V lost 4 bases to trimming and J lost 6 bases, with 10 bases between them. CDR3 sequence (DNA): TGTGCCAGCAGCTCAGACCGGGGTCAGCCCCAGCATTTT. This translates into CASSSDRGQPQHF.

This clonotype showed up many times. The rearrangement uses TRBV6-5 and TRBJ2-7; D gene ambiguous. The V gene's germline CDR1 is MNHEY and CDR2 SVGAGI. The CDR3 runs 14 residues. Deletions cut 8 bases from V and 3 bases from J, with 17 bases between. The chain's CDR3 is CASGPLGYIYEQYF. The CDR3 nucleotides read TGTGCCAGCGGACCCCTAGGGTATATCTACGAGCAGTACTTC.

This clonotype was recorded many times. The chain is built from TRBV19 and TRBJ2-7; 11 nucleotides line up with TRBD1. The CDR3 spans 13 residues. The J segment lost 6 bases and the V segment lost 5 bases, leaving 3 bases of the junction unmatched. Germline CDR1 LNHDA, CDR2 SQIVND (reference sequence). CDR3 protein: CASSGDRGGEQYF. The CDR3 nucleotides are TGTGCCAGTAGTGGGGACAGGGGGGGCGAGCAGTACTTC.

This clonotype showed up many times. The V call is TRBV12-5, the J call TRBJ2-1; possible D gene TRBD1, 6 bases. Germline V gene lookup returns CDR1 LGHNT and CDR2 FRNRAP. The CDR3 has 16 residues. Trimming took off 4 bases at V and 0 bases at J, with 13 bases between the two ends. In DNA, the CDR3 is TGTGCTAGTGGTTGGGGGCGGGTGAGCTCCTACAATGAGCAGTTCTTC. Protein sequence: CASGWGRVSSYNEQFF.

Ten or more counts support this clonotype. The chain employs TRBV5-1 and TRBJ2-6; TRBD2 agrees at 8 bases. The length of the CDR3 is 15 residues. V dropped 6 bases and J dropped 1; count of bases not matched to a gene: 3. Germline CDR1 reads SGHRS; CDR2 reads YFSETQ. The CDR3 reads CASTGGGSGANVLTF. DNA of the CDR3: TGCGCCAGCACCGGGGGGGGATCTGGGGCCAACGTCCTGACTTTC. Looking up the rest from reference TRBV5-1 and TRBJ2-6 gives the full variable domain: KAGVTQTPRYLIKTRGQQVTLSCSPISGHRSVSWYQQTPGQGLQFLFEYFSETQRNKGNFPGRFSGRQFSNSRSEMNVSTLELGDSALYLCASTGGGSGANVLTFGAGSRLTVL.

The chain uses TRBV2 and TRBJ2-7; D is ambiguous. CDR1 and CDR2 (germline): SNHLY, FYNNEI. Trimming cost V 4 bases and J 3 bases, with 10 bases left between them. The CDR3 is made up of 13 amino acids. CDR3 sequence reads: CASSADGDYEQYF. CDR3 in DNA: TGTGCCAGCAGTGCGGACGGAGACTACGAGCAGTACTTC.

The chain is built from TRBV7-9 and TRBJ2-6; 7 bases map to TRBD2. The CDR3 loop spans 15 amino acids. V was clipped by 5 bases and J by 4 bases; unmatched bases: 5. Germline V gene lookup returns CDR1 SEHNR and CDR2 FQNEAQ (reference sequence). As DNA, the CDR3 is TGTGCCAGCAGCGTCCCGGGGGGAGGGGCCAACGTCCTGACTTTC. This encodes CASSVPGGGANVLTF. Full variable domain (outside the CDR3, taken from reference TRBV7-9 and TRBJ2-6): DTGVSQNPRHKITKRGQNVTFRCDPISEHNRLYWYRQTLGQGPEFLTYFQNEAQLEKSRLLSDRFSAERPKGSFSTLEIQRTEQGDSAMYLCASSVPGGGANVLTFGAGSRLTVL.

This clonotype was detected many times. The chain uses TRBV6-5 and TRBJ1-6; no definite D call. This CDR3 has 12 residues. Trimming cost V 6 bases and J 13 bases, with 13 bases left between them. In germline, CDR1 is MNHEY, CDR2 SVGAGI. The CDR3 nucleotides are TGTGCCAGCAGAGTTACGGGTTTCCCCCTCCACTTT. Amino acid sequence: CASRVTGFPLHF.

This clonotype has just a few counts. This clone may be a read error of a much larger clone one base away. V and J are TRBV6-5 and TRBJ2-2; D is undetermined. Germline V gene sequence: CDR1 MNHEY, CDR2 SVGAGI. Trimming cost V 11 bases and J 4 bases, with 8 bases left between them. The CDR3 is 11 amino acids. The CDR3 DNA reads as TGTGCCGTGATGCCCACCGGGGAGCTGTTTTTT. The encoded protein is CAVMPTGELFF.

This clonotype was seen at least ten times. This chain connects TRBV24-1 to TRBJ2-1, with D possibly being TRBD2 (5 bases). V lost 4 bases and J 9 bases, leaving 12 bases between the germline ends. The germline V gene encodes CDR1 KGHDR and CDR2 SFDVKD. The CDR3 runs to 13 residues. In nucleotides, the CDR3 is TGTGCCACCAGTGACGAGGGTTGGAGTGAGCAGTTCTTC. It codes for CATSDEGWSEQFF.

V gene TRBV9 combines with J gene TRBJ1-2; a weak D match, TRBD1 (6 bases). The V end was cut by 4 bases, the J end by 3 bases, with 10 bases between. The CDR3 extends over 13 amino acids. Per germline, CDR1 SGDLS and CDR2 YYNGEE. The DNA for the CDR3 is TGTGCCAGCAGCAGAGGGGGGTACTATGGCTACACCTTC. Protein product: CASSRGGYYGYTF.

A word on this clonotype: A much bigger clone sits one base away, suggesting this may be a read error. CDR3 nucleotide sequence: TGTGCCAGCAGTCACGACAGGGGTTATAGCAATCAGCCCCAGCATTTT. As protein: CASSHDRGYSNQPQHF. The chain has TRBV6-6 and TRBJ1-5, with TRBD1 matching 8 bases. Trimming took 5 bases from V and 0 from J; bases not matched to a gene: 6. Germline V lookup: CDR1 MNHNY, CDR2 SVGAGI (reference sequence). CDR3 size: 16 residues.

The genes are TRBV20-1 and TRBJ1-5; D may correspond to TRBD1 or TRBD2 (5 bases each). The DNA end favors TRBJ2-5, so the J call may be wrong. CDR3 length: 14 amino acids. Germline V CDR1 and CDR2: DFQATT, SNEGSKA (reference sequence). CDR3 DNA: TGCAGTGCTAGAGTAGGGGCTAGCAATCAGCCCCAGTACTTC. It translates to CSARVGASNQPQYF.

This clonotype was seen a few times. This may arise from a read error, as a much more abundant clone is one base away. This likely comes from a read error, as the CDR3 has no conserved phenylalanine or tryptophan at its end. J is TRBJ2-5 and V is TRBV19, with 9 bases identical to TRBD2. The CDR3 consists of 16 residues. Germline V gene lookup returns CDR1 LNHDA and CDR2 SQIVND (reference sequence). Trimming cost V 5 bases and J 5 bases; bases outside gene matches: 12. The CDR3 nucleotides are TGTGCCAGTAGTCAGACTAGCGGTGGGCAGGGGGAGACCCAGTACTCC. As protein: CASSQTSGGQGETQYS.

The chain couples TRBV4-3 to TRBJ2-5, with D possibly matching TRBD2 (6 bases). The length of the CDR3 is 17 residues. Germline-derived CDR1 and CDR2 are LGHNA and YSLEER. V was clipped by 0 bases and J by 5 bases, with 19 bases between them. Written as DNA, the CDR3 is TGCGCCAGCAGCCAAGATCTGGGGGGAGAGCCCGGTGAGACCCAGTACTTC. Translation: CASSQDLGGEPGETQYF.

This clonotype has only one observation. The V and J genes are TRBV14 and TRBJ1-2, with unresolved D. V dropped 5 bases and J dropped 1 base, with 14 bases sitting between them. The CDR3 extends over 15 amino acids. CDR1 and CDR2 from the germline V gene are SGHDN and FVKESK. The CDR3 loop is CASSDGVGVNYGYTF. Written as DNA, the CDR3 is TGTGCCAGCAGCGACGGGGTTGGAGTTAACTATGGCTACACCTTC. The full variable domain, its missing parts supplied by reference TRBV14 and TRBJ1-2, is EAGVTQFPSHSVIEKGQTVTLRCDPISGHDNLYWYRRVMGKEIKFLLHFVKESKQDESGMPNNRFLAERTGGTYSTLKVQPAELEDSGVYFCASSDGVGVNYGYTFGSGTRLTVV.

In this sample, this clonotype turned up a few times. A much larger clone differs by one base, so this may be a read error. This chain connects TRBV13 to TRBJ2-2; no clear D. This CDR3 contains 17 residues. V was clipped by 6 bases and J by 2 bases, with 19 bases between them. Per germline, CDR1 PRHDT and CDR2 FYEKMQ (reference sequence). The CDR3 bases are TGTGCCAGCAGTCCCCTCGGACGCCAAGGCAACACCGGGGAGCTGTTTTTT. Its protein is CASSPLGRQGNTGELFF.